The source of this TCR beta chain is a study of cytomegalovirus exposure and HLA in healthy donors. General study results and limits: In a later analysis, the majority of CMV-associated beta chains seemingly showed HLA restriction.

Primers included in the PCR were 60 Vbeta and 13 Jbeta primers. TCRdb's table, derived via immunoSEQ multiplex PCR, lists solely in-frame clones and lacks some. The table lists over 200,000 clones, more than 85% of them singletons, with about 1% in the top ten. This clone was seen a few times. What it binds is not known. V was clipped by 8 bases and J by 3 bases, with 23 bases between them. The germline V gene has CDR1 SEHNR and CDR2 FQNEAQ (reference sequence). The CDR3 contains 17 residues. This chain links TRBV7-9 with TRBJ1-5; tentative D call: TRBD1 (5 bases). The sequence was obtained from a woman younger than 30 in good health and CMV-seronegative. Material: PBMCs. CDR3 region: CASADSRGERDNQPQHF. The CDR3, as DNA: TGTGCCAGCGCCGATTCTCGAGGGGAGCGGGACAATCAGCCCCAGCATTTT.